This T cell receptor (beta chain) was identified during a study of CD4 T cells in relation to SARS-CoV-2 and coronaviruses (TCRdb year 2021). Regarding the complete study: In the ViraFEST assay, PBMCs were cultured with antigen for about eleven days, after which TCR beta CDR3s were sequenced to identify antigen-specific clonal expansions. An HIV-1 Nef peptide pool or a culture without peptide was used as the negative reference condition. Patient-derived lymphoblastoid cell lines were used to map the HLA restriction of shared crossreactive spike epitopes. At the level of individual TCR clonotypes, the study measured memory CD4+ T cell crossreactivity between SARS-CoV-2 spike protein and common cold coronavirus spike proteins. The Adaptive Biotechnologies TCR-sequencing kit was used to sequence samples from a few pre-COVID donors and the naive versus memory experiments, whereas other data were Illumina-based. A different TCR-beta assay, based on Illumina, was used to sequence expansion assays from other donors in the study.

Library preparation used the immunoSEQ multiplex PCR assay. The authors' analysis ran thus. During preprocessing, nonproductive sequences were discarded, as were any CDR3s that did not begin with C, did not end with F or W, or were shorter than 7 amino acids. Antigen-specific clonotypes were called with the MANAFEST web app, based on expansion relative to reference and other culture wells. To be counted as positive, a clone had to show significant expansion compared with the reference culture, at an FDR below 0.05, in 2 of 3 replicate wells. For a clone to be considered positive, significant expansion relative to all other tandem wells and an odds ratio above 5 were also required. Pairwise Levenshtein distance, computed with the stringdist R package after three terminal residues were trimmed from each end, was used as the measure of CDR3 homology. This is the immuneACCESS table as TCRdb keeps it, with only in-frame sequences that have V and J called. A part of the clones is gone; compared with another copy, unresolved V genes explain less than half, and the rest is unexplained. V and J calls plus clone size are reproduced from that table; the DNA served to infer D and trimming. In this sample the table shows about 24,000 clones, 73% of which occur a single time. The ten most abundant clones make up around 19% of the sample.

CD4+ T cells from unexposed donors were collected before the COVID-19 pandemic (2011-2018). After around eleven days of culture, CD4+ T cells were isolated with the EasySep CD4+ T cell isolation kit. As far as cell numbers permitted, CD4+ T cells from unexposed donors were tested for reactivity against SARS-CoV-2 S and N as well as four spike pools from common cold coronaviruses. Each well received two million PBMCs, cultured in IMDM supplemented with approximately 4.5% human AB serum and roughly 10 IU/ml IL-2. Half of the culture medium was replaced with fresh IL-2-containing medium on days 3 and 7. In general, triplicate replicate wells were used for every peptide culture condition. The leukapheresis product used for the unexposed donors was purchased from a commercial source. PBMCs were isolated from leukapheresis product or whole blood by Ficoll-Paque PLUS gradient centrifugation. The PBMCs went either fresh into the expansion assay or into cryopreservation at -140 degrees C. The QIAamp Micro DNA Kit was used to extract genomic DNA from the CD4+ T cells.

Details on this clone: The antigen it binds to is not known. No much larger clone exists at a distance of one base, and base qualities are not known.

The research as a whole found: Compared with monoreactive clones, crossreactive clones had significantly weaker SARS-CoV-2-driven expansion, a result consistent with antigenic imprinting. Pre-pandemic and post-infection samples were not both contributed by any donor, so tracing of the source of pre-existing responses was limited. In about 61% of donors, memory CD4+ clonotypes turned up that crossrecognized SARS-CoV-2 and at least one common cold coronavirus spike. Because the crossreactivity analysis focused on spike protein, crossreactivity against other viral proteins was not assessed. Small numbers of patients and of tested TCRs were a limitation of the study.

The CDR3 runs 13 amino acids, cysteine and phenylalanine included. The retained sequence is limited to the CDR3, 39 bases, with the frame set at the first base. V loses 7 bases of germline sequence and J loses 2 bases, and the interval between the two ends is 8 bases. This chain is built from TRBV12-3 or TRBV12-4 and TRBJ2-2; a tentative D call is TRBD2 (7 bases match). The sequenced sample consisted of CD4+ T cells from PBMCs, cultured in vitro. The source of this sequence is a human donor in good health. The DNA sequence is as follows: TGTGCCAGCACGGGGGGCAACACCGGGGAGCTGTTTTTT. Its protein is CASTGGNTGELFF.